This TCR beta chain is from a study of blood T cell repertoires in COVID-19. The overall study: T cells, B-cell-depleted T cells, or PBMCs supplied cDNA or gDNA.

The CDR3 contains 15 residues. V was shortened by 3 bases and J by 4 bases, with 16 bases between the two germline ends. Germline assignment: CDR1 KGHSH and CDR2 LQKENI. During active infection, Seattle patients enrolled and were then monitored through disease. Assay used: immunoSEQ multiplex PCR; TCRdb lists only in-frame clones, some missing. The sample has roughly 160,000 clones, around 86% seen once. Sequencing input: peripheral blood. The chain recombines TRBV18 with TRBJ2-7; tentative D call: TRBD2 (5 bases). The receptor was isolated from a man between 60 and 75 years old with COVID-19, enrolled during active disease. As DNA, the CDR3 is TGTGCCAGCTCACCGGGAACGGGGATCCCTTACGAGCAGTACTTC. Translated, it gives CASSPGTGIPYEQYF.